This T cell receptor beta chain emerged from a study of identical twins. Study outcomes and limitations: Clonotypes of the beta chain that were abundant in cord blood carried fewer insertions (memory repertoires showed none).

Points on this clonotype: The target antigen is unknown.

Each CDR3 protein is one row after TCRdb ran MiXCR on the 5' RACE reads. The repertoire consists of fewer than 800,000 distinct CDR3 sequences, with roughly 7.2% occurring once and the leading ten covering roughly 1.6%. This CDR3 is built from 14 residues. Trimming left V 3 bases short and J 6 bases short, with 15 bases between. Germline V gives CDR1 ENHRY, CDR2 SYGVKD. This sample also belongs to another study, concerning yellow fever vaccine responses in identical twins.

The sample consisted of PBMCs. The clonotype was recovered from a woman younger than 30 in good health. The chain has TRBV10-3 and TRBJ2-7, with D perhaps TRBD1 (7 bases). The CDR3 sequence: CAISDRAGGLEQYF. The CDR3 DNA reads TGTGCCATCAGTGACCGGGCAGGGGGGCTCGAGCAGTACTTC.